The 2 T cell receptor beta chains below come from one sample, sequenced in a study of blood T cell repertoires in COVID-19. Clones were read by immunoSEQ multiplex PCR, and TCRdb kept only the in-frame ones, dropping some. The sample includes about 280,000 clones, 85% seen only once; the top ten take about 2.5%. The sample comprised PBMCs or T cells enriched from blood (not recorded which). The receptor source for this set is a woman aged 50 to 60 who had recovered from COVID-19.

The rearrangement uses TRBV28 and TRBJ2-6; perhaps TRBD2 as D (5 bases). The V end was cut by 7 bases, the J end by 1 base, with 17 bases between. CDR1 is MDHEN, CDR2 SYDVKM, per germline. The CDR3 is made up of 17 amino acids. This CDR3 is CASIRPGVGSGANVLTF. The CDR3, as DNA: TGTGCCAGCATCCGACCCGGGGTGGGTTCTGGGGCCAACGTCCTGACTTTC.

Remarks on this clone: A junction boundary mismatches the germline segment, possibly from a read error. The chain uses TRBV4-3 and TRBJ1-1; D perhaps matches TRBD1 (5 bases). The germline CDR1 and CDR2 sequences are LGHNA and YSLEER. The length of the CDR3 is 14 residues. CDR3 sequence: CASSQGHMNSEAFF. The CDR3 DNA is TGCGCCAGCAGCCAGGGGCACATGAACAGTGAAGCTTTCTTT.